The clone carrying this T cell receptor beta chain came up a few times. The CDR3 spans 14 residues. The record originates from a study of blood T cell repertoires in COVID-19. Study-level background: Spain, Italy and the United States supplied samples that represented acute and convalescent COVID-19. In each case, the material was cDNA or gDNA derived from T cells, B-cell-depleted T cells, or PBMCs.

In the authors' methods: Amplification of reference gene primers provided the estimated nucleated cell counts. The method was immunoSEQ multiplex PCR; TCRdb's version includes in-frame clones alone and lacks a portion of them. V and J calls and clone size are those listed in that table; D and trimming were worked out from the DNA. The sample lists more than 200,000 clones; more than 65% were seen once. The receptor was isolated from a woman in her 40s who had recovered from COVID-19. The V call is TRBV21-1, the J call TRBJ2-7; the tabulated D call, TRBD2, remains unverified against the DNA. TRBV21-1 is a pseudogene. Sequences were obtained from peripheral blood. The CDR3 protein is CASSKGRFSYEQYF. Written as DNA, the CDR3 is TGTGCCAGCAGCAAAGGGAGATTCTCCTACGAGCAGTACTTC.